This entry describes one T cell receptor beta chain. As handled by the study authors: Amplified reference gene primers provided the basis for estimating nucleated cell counts. TCRdb's table, derived via immunoSEQ multiplex PCR, lists solely in-frame clones and lacks some. The V and J calls and clone size come from that table; D and trimming were worked out from the DNA. The table has over 80,000 clones, about 89% seen once; the top ten hold more than 1.5%. These data belong to a study of blood T cell repertoires in COVID-19. Trimming shortened V by 6 bases and J by 1 base, and 12 bases separated the two germline ends. This CDR3 is built from 13 residues. Germline CDR1 SQVTM, CDR2 ANQGSEA.

J is TRBJ2-5 and V is TRBV29-1; D is possibly TRBD2 (5 bases). Sequencing was carried out using peripheral blood. The sequence derives from a human donor with active COVID-19. The donor label of this sample is uncertain. The CDR3 coding sequence is TGCAGCGTCCCACTAGTTACCCAAGAGACCCAGTACTTC. This encodes CSVPLVTQETQYF. Based on the CDR3 plus reference TRBV29-1 and TRBJ2-5, the full variable domain is SAVISQKPSRDICQRGTSLTIQCQVDSQVTMMFWYRQQPGQSLTLIATANQGSEATYESGFVIDKFPISRPNLTFSTLTVSNMSPEDSSIYLCSVPLVTQETQYFGPGTRLLVL.